This TCR beta chain appears in the sequencing data of a study of T cells in women clearing cervical HPV infection. Data came from immunoSEQ multiplex PCR; TCRdb stores just in-frame clones and leaves some out. The repertoire shows 21,000 or so clones; the top ten hold less than 3%. Trimming cost V 4 bases and J 4 bases, with 11 bases left between them. This CDR3 region has 13 residues. Germline V gives CDR1 DFQATT, CDR2 SNEGSKA (reference sequence). In regard to this clone: The read ends 3 residues shy of where the CDR3 ends; the end is completed using the germline J gene.

The sequenced sample consisted of blood buffy coat. This rearrangement joins TRBV20-1 to TRBJ2-1; D ambiguous. The source is a woman aged 18 to 69 with a cervical HPV16 infection that either progressed to CIN3+ or cleared (not recorded which). Partial CDR3 DNA: TGCAGTGCTATGTTAGCTCGTTACAATGAG. Translation: CSAMLARYNE. The full CDR3 reads CSAMLARYNEQFF.